The T cell receptor beta chain described here comes from a study of blood T cell repertoires in COVID-19 (dated by TCRdb to 2018 to 2020). Regarding the complete study: The collaborator samples originated in the United States, Italy and Spain and spanned the acute and convalescent phases of COVID-19. The prospective study material was composed of cDNA or gDNA derived from T cells, B-cell-depleted T cells, or PBMCs. Subjects who had been exposed to COVID-19, were actively infected with it, or had recovered from it provided the deeply sampled blood TCRbeta repertoires that made up the dataset. The repertoires were made available in a free public database intended to serve as a resource for research on the immune response to SARS-CoV-2. Samples were obtained from the ongoing ImmuneRACE study (first 160 participants) and from over 1,000 subjects provided by 6 global collaborators. The sample metadata nearly always contained a de-identified subject ID, COVID-19 status, age in years and sex. Where available, HLA class I and class II types were obtained from metadata supplied by the sample provider rather than from assay-based typing. Findings and caveats that apply to the study as a whole: The amount of clinical and demographic metadata varied by source and participant and was provided uncurated.

One collaborating source in Seattle enrolled patients while the patients were actively infected and followed the patients over time throughout the course of disease. The collaborating institutions used their own protocols to collect whole blood in K2EDTA tubes. Collaborator samples were shipped for TCRbeta analysis as frozen whole blood, isolated PBMCs, or DNA extracted from either sample type. Counted from cysteine to phenylalanine, this CDR3 has 15 amino acids. The sequence is cut down to CDR3 DNA, 45 bases in frame from base 1. CDR1 is given as SGHRS and CDR2 as YFSETQ, both from the germline V gene. Trimming at the junction amounts to 7 bases on V and 0 bases on J, and the germline ends lie 14 bases apart. Regarding this clone: This receptor's antigen is unknown. The sample holds no much larger clone one base away, and base qualities are not on file.

TCRbeta CDR3 regions were amplified from genomic DNA using the immunoSEQ Assay, a bias-controlled multiplex PCR. The study's processing was this. The number of nucleated cells in each sample was estimated from the amplification of reference gene primers within the assay. To quantify the absolute abundance of each unique TCRbeta CDR3 rearrangement, sequence reads were collapsed and filtered. For each sample, productive Simpson clonality was calculated as the square root of Simpson's diversity index over productive rearrangements. The table was pulled from immuneACCESS by TCRdb, which kept in-frame rearrangements only. Such tables lose some clones; where checked, under half of the loss comes from unresolved V genes, and the rest has no known cause. The V and J calls and the clone size are those of that table, but D and trimming were determined from the DNA. This sample has 150,000 to 200,000 clones in its table, and around 87% of those were observed once. The ten largest clones capture approximately 12% of the sample.

The sequence joins TRBV5-1 to TRBJ1-5; the D gene lacks a confident call. This TCR derives from a woman in her sixties or seventies with COVID-19, enrolled during active disease. The sequenced sample was peripheral blood. For the CDR3, the sequence is CASGPKNYSNQPQHF. The bases read TGCGCCAGCGGTCCCAAGAACTATAGCAATCAGCCCCAGCATTTT. The CDR3 plus the reference TRBV5-1 and TRBJ1-5 genes for the other parts give the full variable domain: KAGVTQTPRYLIKTRGQQVTLSCSPISGHRSVSWYQQTPGQGLQFLFEYFSETQRNKGNFPGRFSGRQFSNSRSEMNVSTLELGDSALYLCASGPKNYSNQPQHFGDGTRLSIL.